This T cell receptor beta chain comes out of a study of shared clonotypes between healthy human individuals. General study points: It was observed that roughly 5% of naive CD4 clonotypes were shared across a handful of donors.

In regard to this clone: Its antigen remains unknown.

In replicate PCRs of sorted subsets, roughly 200 ng DNA, 29,000 or so T cell genomes, was used. This table comes from immunoSEQ multiplex PCR, and its TCRdb copy is limited to in-frame clones, with some not included. The data contain some 900,000 clones, 60% to 85% of them seen just once; the ten biggest clones take up 1.5%. V lost 4 bases and J lost 10; bases outside the gene matches: 7. The CDR3 runs 14 residues. Looked up from germline, CDR1 is MNHEY and CDR2 is SVGAGI. What was sequenced was memory CD4+ T cells sorted from blood. Subset denoted: CD45RA-negative fraction. The receptor was derived from a man younger than 30 in good health. The chain is built from TRBV6-5 and TRBJ1-6; 7 positions match TRBD1. The CDR3 bases are TGTGCCAGCAGTTTGGGACAGACGGGATCACCCCTCCACTTT. It specifies CASSLGQTGSPLHF.